The clone carrying this T cell receptor beta chain was detected once. What it binds is not known. Profiled with immunoSEQ multiplex PCR; TCRdb holds only in-frame clones, not every one. The sample lists about 44,000 clones, approximately 89% occurring once. This sample was taken from a study of a mutant IDH1 vaccine in newly diagnosed glioma. Study-level background: A roughly 60% male, approximately 40% female split and a mean age of approximately 40 years characterized treated patients.

Time point defined: week 23, last vaccination. Every vaccine dose comprised 300 ug of mutant IDH1 20-mer peptide plus topical imiquimod. Every donor had a new WHO grade 3 or 4 astrocytoma that was IDH1-mutant, with loss of nuclear ATRX. The study's findings and limits: Among all patients, vaccine-induced immune responses occurred in roughly 93%.

V dropped 0 bases and J dropped 0; count of bases not matched to a gene: 3. CDR1 is SGHNT and CDR2 is YYREEE in the germline V gene (reference sequence). This CDR3 contains 16 residues. The clonotype originates from a man aged 50-60 years with glioma. Here the sequenced sample was PBMCs, taken from a glioma patient whose treatment included an IDH1 peptide vaccine. This rearrangement joins TRBV5-4 to TRBJ1-3, with 7 bases aligning to TRBD1. The CDR3 sequence: CASSLGGGHSGNTIYF. The CDR3 region has the DNA TGTGCCAGCAGCTTGGGAGGGGGCCACTCTGGAAACACCATATATTTT.